A selection of T cell receptor beta chains follows, all from one sample in a study of blood T cell repertoires in COVID-19. TCRdb's table, derived via immunoSEQ multiplex PCR, lists solely in-frame clones and lacks some. This sample carries roughly 200,000 clones, roughly 90% of them seen once, and the ten largest clones take roughly 0.56%. The sequencing input was peripheral blood. These receptors came from a man aged 50-60 years with acute or convalescent COVID-19. Both conserved end residues are part of each CDR3. Fields, in order: V gene, J gene, clone size, D gene, CDR3 DNA, CDR3 protein. D genes are given only for firm matches. The listing skips clone size in some rows; elsewhere it reads once, few, many or a size class.

>TRBV27|TRBJ2-2|.|TRBD2
TGTGCCAGCAGTTTAGGCGGGGGGGTCACCGGGGAGCTGTTTTTT
CASSLGGGVTGELFF
>TRBV4-2|TRBJ1-3|few|.
TGTGCCAGCAGCCAAGAGGGGCCCCGCTCTGGAAACACCATATATTTT
CASSQEGPRSGNTIYF
>TRBV7-2|TRBJ2-5|.|TRBD2
TGTGCCAGCAGCTTATATAGCGGGGAAGAGACCCAGTACTTC
CASSLYSGEETQYF
>TRBV27|TRBJ2-1|.|TRBD2
TGTGCCAGCAGTTTTACGGGACTAGCGGTTTACAATGAGCAGTTCTTC
CASSFTGLAVYNEQFF
>TRBV12-3/TRBV12-4|TRBJ2-3|.|.
TGTGCCAGCAGTTCGGTAGCAGATACGCAGTATTTT
CASSSVADTQYF
>TRBV19|TRBJ1-2|.|.
TGTGCCAGTAAGGAGGGCAGGCACGATTATGGCTACACCTTC
CASKEGRHDYGYTF
>TRBV7-9|TRBJ1-4|.|.
TGTGCCAGCAGCCCACCAGAGCGGACGCGGGAAAAACTGTTTTTT
CASSPPERTREKLFF
>TRBV4-1|TRBJ2-1|.|.
TGCGCCAGCAGCCAAAAGCGATTCCGGGACTCATACAATGAGCAGTTCTTC
CASSQKRFRDSYNEQFF
>TRBV5-6|TRBJ1-4|.|.
TGTGCCAGCAGCGCCTACAGTGCAACTAATGAAAAACTGTTTTTT
CASSAYSATNEKLFF
>TRBV5-1|TRBJ1-1|.|.
TGCGCCAGCAGCTTGGCGGAGGGGAGGACTGAAGCTTTCTTT
CASSLAEGRTEAFF
>TRBV6-2/TRBV6-3|TRBJ2-5|once|TRBD2
TGTGCCAGCAGTTACCCACGATCGGGACTAGCGGACGTCTACCAAGAGACCCAGTACTTC
CASSYPRSGLADVYQETQYF
>TRBV6-5|TRBJ1-5|.|.
TGTGCCAGCGGCAGGGCCGGCAATCAGCCCCAGCATTTT
CASGRAGNQPQHF
>TRBV4-1|TRBJ2-1|.|.
TGCGCCAGCAGCCAAAACCCCGCTAGCGTAATCTACAATGAGCAGTTCTTC
CASSQNPASVIYNEQFF
>TRBV10-3|TRBJ2-1|few|.
TGTGCCACCCGGGACTCGGGGGTCGGGTACAATGAGCAGTTCTTC
CATRDSGVGYNEQFF
>TRBV24-1|TRBJ2-1|.|TRBD2
TGTGCCACCAGTGATTCGGGGGGTTATGAGCAGTTCTTC
CATSDSGGYEQFF
>TRBV10-1|TRBJ1-2|.|.
TGCGCCAGCTCTAAGGTCAGAACGGGAGGCTACACCTTC
CASSKVRTGGYTF
>TRBV5-5|TRBJ2-1|once|TRBD2
TGTGCCAGCAGCGCCGGGACTAGCACGAATGAGCAGTTCTTC
CASSAGTSTNEQFF
>TRBV9|TRBJ2-1|.|.
TGTGCCAGCAGAGCGGTTAGCTCCTACAATGAGCAGTTCTTC
CASRAVSSYNEQFF
>TRBV27|TRBJ2-1|.|.
TGTGCCAGCAGTCGCGGGACGGATTACAATGAGCAGTTCTTC
CASSRGTDYNEQFF
>TRBV5-1|TRBJ1-5|.|.
TGCGCCAGCAGCTCCGGACAGACCAATCAGCCCCAGCATTTT
CASSSGQTNQPQHF
>TRBV9|TRBJ2-1|.|TRBD2
TGTGCCAGCAGCGTAGTAGGCGGGGGCTCCTACAATGAGCAGTTCTTC
CASSVVGGGSYNEQFF
>TRBV18|TRBJ1-2|.|.
TGTGCCAGCTCACCACGGGGAGGGTCTAATGGCTACACCTTC
CASSPRGGSNGYTF
>TRBV2|TRBJ2-1|.|TRBD2
TGTGCCAACAGCGGGGTTAGCTCCTACAATGAGCAGTTCTTC
CANSGVSSYNEQFF
>TRBV28|TRBJ2-7|once|TRBD1
TGTGCCAGCAGTCCAGGGACAGTTTCCTACGAGCAGTACTTC
CASSPGTVSYEQYF
>TRBV7-2|TRBJ2-3|.|.
TGTGCCAGCATCGGGGCGGGGTACACAGATACGCAGTATTTT
CASIGAGYTDTQYF
>TRBV19|TRBJ2-5|.|TRBD2
TGTGCCAGTAGTATTATGAGCGGGGGAGAGACCCAGTACTTC
CASSIMSGGETQYF
>TRBV18|TRBJ1-5|.|TRBD1
TGTGCCAGCTCACCGACAGGGAATCAGCCCCAGCATTTT
CASSPTGNQPQHF
>TRBV28|TRBJ1-1|.|.
TGTGCCAGCAGTTTATTACAGATGAACACTGAAGCTTTCTTT
CASSLLQMNTEAFF
>TRBV7-2|TRBJ2-1|.|TRBD2
TGTGCCAGCAGCACCACTAGCGGGGCATACAATGAGCAGTTCTTC
CASSTTSGAYNEQFF
>TRBV5-6|TRBJ2-5|.|TRBD2
TGTGCCAGCAGCTTGGTAAGAGGGAGGGCCCTGGAGACCCAGTACTTC
CASSLVRGRALETQYF
>TRBV6-2/TRBV6-3|TRBJ1-4|.|.
TGTGCCAGCAGCCTCGGGGGAGAGTTTAATGAAAAACTGTTTTTT
CASSLGGEFNEKLFF
>TRBV18|TRBJ1-5|.|TRBD1
TGTGCCAGCTCACTGTCACAGGGGGGGAATCAGCCCCAGCATTTT
CASSLSQGGNQPQHF
>TRBV19|TRBJ2-1|.|TRBD2
TGTGCCAGTAGTACGACTAGCGGGAGGATTGAGCAGTTCTTC
CASSTTSGRIEQFF
>TRBV4-1|TRBJ1-5|.|TRBD1
TGCGCCAGCAGCCTGGGACAGGGGGCAGAACAGCCCCAGCATTTT
CASSLGQGAEQPQHF
>TRBV7-2|TRBJ2-7|.|.
TGTGCCAGCAGCTTAGCAGGGGCGCGGATAGACGAGCAGTACTTC
CASSLAGARIDEQYF
>TRBV4-1|TRBJ1-6|.|.
TGCGCCAGCAGTTACAGACAGAGCTCCTATAATTCACCCCTCCACTTT
CASSYRQSSYNSPLHF
>TRBV19|TRBJ2-1|.|TRBD1
TGTGCCAGTAGGGGACAGCTTTCCTACAATGAGCAGTTCTTC
CASRGQLSYNEQFF
>TRBV5-1|TRBJ1-5|.|TRBD1
TGCGCCAGCAGCCCAGGGGGACCCCAGCCCCAGCATTTT
CASSPGGPQPQHF
>TRBV18|TRBJ2-1|.|TRBD1
TGTGCCAGCTCACCCTCCCTGCTACACCCTCCTGGACAGGGCGGGTTGCAGGAGCAGTTCTTC
CASSPSLLHPPGQGGLQEQFF
>TRBV7-2|TRBJ1-1|.|.
TGTGCCAGCAGCTGGGGGGGATCGGCGACTGAAGCTTTCTTT
CASSWGGSATEAFF
>TRBV30|TRBJ1-4|.|.
TGTGCCTGGACCCGCTCGGGGGGCAGAACTAATGAAAAACTGTTTTTT
CAWTRSGGRTNEKLFF
>TRBV20-1|TRBJ2-7|.|.
TGCAGCCTACAGGACTACGAGCAGTACTTC
CSLQDYEQYF
>TRBV6-5|TRBJ1-2|.|.
TGTGCCAGCAGCCGTGAGCGGGACGCTAACTATGGCTACACCTTC
CASSRERDANYGYTF
>TRBV5-5|TRBJ1-1|.|TRBD1
TGTGCCAGCAGCTTCCAAGGGGGCTGGGAAGCTTTCTTT
CASSFQGGWEAFF
>TRBV15|TRBJ2-5|.|TRBD2
TGTGCCACCAGCAGATACCTAGCGGGAGTGAAAGAGACCCAGTACTTC
CATSRYLAGVKETQYF
>TRBV6-5|TRBJ2-7|.|.
TGTGCCACTCTTCTTCCGGCGGCCGGGTCGATGCAGTACTTC
CATLLPAAGSMQYF